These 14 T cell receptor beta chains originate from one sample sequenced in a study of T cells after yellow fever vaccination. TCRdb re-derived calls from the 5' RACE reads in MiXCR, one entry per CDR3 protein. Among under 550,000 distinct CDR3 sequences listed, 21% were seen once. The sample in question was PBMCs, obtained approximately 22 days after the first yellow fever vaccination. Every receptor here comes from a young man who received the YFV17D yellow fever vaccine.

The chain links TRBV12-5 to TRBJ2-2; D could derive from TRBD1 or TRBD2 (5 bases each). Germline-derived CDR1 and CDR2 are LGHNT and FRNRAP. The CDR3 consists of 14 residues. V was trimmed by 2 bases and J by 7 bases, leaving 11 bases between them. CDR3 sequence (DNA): TGTGCTAGTGGTTTGCCCAGGGAGTTCGGGGAGCTGTTTTTT. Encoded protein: CASGLPREFGELFF.

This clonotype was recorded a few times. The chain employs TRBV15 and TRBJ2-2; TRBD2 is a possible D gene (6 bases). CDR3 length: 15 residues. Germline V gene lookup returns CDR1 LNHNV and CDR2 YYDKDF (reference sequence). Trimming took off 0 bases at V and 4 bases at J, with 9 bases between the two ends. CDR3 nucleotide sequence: TGTGCCACCAGCAGAGATAGGGGACTCACCGGGGAGCTGTTTTTT. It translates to CATSRDRGLTGELFF. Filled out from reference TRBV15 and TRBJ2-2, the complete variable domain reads DAMVIQNPRYQVTQFGKPVTLSCSQTLNHNVMYWYQQKSSQAPKLLFHYYDKDFNNEADTPDNFQSRRPNTSFCFLDIRSPGLGDTAMYLCATSRDRGLTGELFFGEGSRLTVL.

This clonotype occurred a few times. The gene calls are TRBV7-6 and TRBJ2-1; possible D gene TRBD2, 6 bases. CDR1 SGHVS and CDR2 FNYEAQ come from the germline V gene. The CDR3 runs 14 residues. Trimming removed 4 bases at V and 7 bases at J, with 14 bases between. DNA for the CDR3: TGTGCCAGCAGCTCATTTAGAGGGAGGAATGAGCAGTTCTTC. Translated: CASSSFRGRNEQFF.

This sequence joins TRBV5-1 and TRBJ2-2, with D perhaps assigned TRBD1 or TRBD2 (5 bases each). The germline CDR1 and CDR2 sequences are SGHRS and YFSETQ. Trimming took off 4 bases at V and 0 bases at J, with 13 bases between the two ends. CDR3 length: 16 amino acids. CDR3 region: CASSVTGPANTGELFF. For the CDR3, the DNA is TGCGCCAGCAGCGTAACGGGACCCGCGAACACCGGGGAGCTGTTTTTT.

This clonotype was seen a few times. The CDR3 loop is CATSRDRTSDRRPQETQYF. CDR3 in DNA: TGTGCCACCAGCAGAGATAGAACCTCCGACAGGAGACCGCAAGAGACCCAGTACTTC. The chain has TRBV15 and TRBJ2-5, with D perhaps TRBD1 (6 bases). V lost 0 bases to trimming and J lost 2 bases, with 22 bases between them. CDR3 size: 19 residues. Per germline, CDR1 LNHNV and CDR2 YYDKDF (reference sequence).

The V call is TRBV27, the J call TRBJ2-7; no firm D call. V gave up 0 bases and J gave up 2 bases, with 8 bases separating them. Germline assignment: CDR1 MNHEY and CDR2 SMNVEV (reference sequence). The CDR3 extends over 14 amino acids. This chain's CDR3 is CASSLSAETYEQYF. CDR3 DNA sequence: TGTGCCAGCAGTTTATCGGCAGAGACCTACGAGCAGTACTTC.

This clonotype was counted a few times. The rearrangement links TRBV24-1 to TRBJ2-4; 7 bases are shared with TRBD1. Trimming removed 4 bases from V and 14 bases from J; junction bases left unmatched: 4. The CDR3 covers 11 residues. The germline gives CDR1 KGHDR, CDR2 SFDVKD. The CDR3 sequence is CATSDGTAEYF. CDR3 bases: TGTGCCACCAGTGACGGGACAGCTGAGTACTTC.

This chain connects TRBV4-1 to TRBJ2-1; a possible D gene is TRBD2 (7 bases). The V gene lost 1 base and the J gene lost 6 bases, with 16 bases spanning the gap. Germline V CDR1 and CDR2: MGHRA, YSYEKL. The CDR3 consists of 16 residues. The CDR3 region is CASSQAVGGAGNEQFF. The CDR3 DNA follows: TGCGCCAGCAGCCAAGCAGTGGGGGGGGCCGGCAATGAGCAGTTCTTC.

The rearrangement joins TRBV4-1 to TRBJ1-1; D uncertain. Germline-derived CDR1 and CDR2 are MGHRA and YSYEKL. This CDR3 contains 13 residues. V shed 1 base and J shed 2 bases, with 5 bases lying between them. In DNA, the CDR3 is TGCGCCAGCAGCCAAGTATCTAACACTGAAGCTTTCTTT. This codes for CASSQVSNTEAFF.

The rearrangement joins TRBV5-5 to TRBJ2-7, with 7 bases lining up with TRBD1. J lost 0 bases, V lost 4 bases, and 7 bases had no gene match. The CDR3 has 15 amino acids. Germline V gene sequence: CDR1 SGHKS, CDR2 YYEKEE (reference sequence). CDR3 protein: CASSHGQEDSYEQYF. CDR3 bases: TGTGCCAGCAGCCACGGACAGGAAGACTCCTACGAGCAGTACTTC. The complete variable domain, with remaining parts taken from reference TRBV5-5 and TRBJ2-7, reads DAGVTQSPTHLIKTRGQQVTLRCSPISGHKSVSWYQQVLGQGPQFIFQYYEKEERGRGNFPDRFSARQFPNYSSELNVNALLLGDSALYLCASSHGQEDSYEQYFGPGTRLTVT.

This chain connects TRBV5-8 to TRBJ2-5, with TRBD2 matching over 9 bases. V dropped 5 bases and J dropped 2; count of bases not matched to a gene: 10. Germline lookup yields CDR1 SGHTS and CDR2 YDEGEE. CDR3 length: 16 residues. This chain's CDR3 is CASRLDPGLAQETQYF. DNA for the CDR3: TGTGCCAGCAGGCTTGATCCGGGACTAGCTCAAGAGACCCAGTACTTC.

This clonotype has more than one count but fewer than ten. CDR3 sequence (DNA): TGTGCCAGCAGCGCGGCAGACAGGGAGTATAACTATGGCTACACCTTC. It codes for CASSAADREYNYGYTF. The chain has TRBV9 and TRBJ1-2, with 7 bases that match TRBD1. CDR1 and CDR2 from the germline V gene are SGDLS and YYNGEE. The V gene end was trimmed by 3 bases and the J gene end by 1 base; junction bases not matched to a gene: 9. The CDR3 has 16 residues.

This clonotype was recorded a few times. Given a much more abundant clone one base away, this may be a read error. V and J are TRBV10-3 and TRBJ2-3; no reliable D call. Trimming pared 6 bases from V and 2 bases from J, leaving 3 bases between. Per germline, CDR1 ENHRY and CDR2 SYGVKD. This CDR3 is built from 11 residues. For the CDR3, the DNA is TGTGCCATCAGCTACACAGATACGCAGTATTTT. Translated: CAISYTDTQYF.

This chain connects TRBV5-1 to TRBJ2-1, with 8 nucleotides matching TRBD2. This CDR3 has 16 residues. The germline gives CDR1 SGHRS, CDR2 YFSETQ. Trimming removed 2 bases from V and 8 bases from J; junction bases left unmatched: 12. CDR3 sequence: CASSFATIGGAHEQFF. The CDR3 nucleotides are TGCGCCAGCAGCTTTGCGACTATCGGGGGGGCCCATGAGCAGTTCTTC.